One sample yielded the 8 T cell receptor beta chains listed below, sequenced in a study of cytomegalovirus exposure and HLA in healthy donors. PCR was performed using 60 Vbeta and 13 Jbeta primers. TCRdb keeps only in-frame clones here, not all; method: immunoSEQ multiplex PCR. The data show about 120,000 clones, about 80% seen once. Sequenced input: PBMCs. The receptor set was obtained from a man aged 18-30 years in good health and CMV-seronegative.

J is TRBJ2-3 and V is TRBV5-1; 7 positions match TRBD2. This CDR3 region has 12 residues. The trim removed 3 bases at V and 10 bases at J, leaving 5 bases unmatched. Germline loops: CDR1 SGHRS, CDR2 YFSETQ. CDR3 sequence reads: CASSSTSTPQYF. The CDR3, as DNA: TGCGCCAGCAGCTCGACTAGCACCCCGCAGTATTTT.

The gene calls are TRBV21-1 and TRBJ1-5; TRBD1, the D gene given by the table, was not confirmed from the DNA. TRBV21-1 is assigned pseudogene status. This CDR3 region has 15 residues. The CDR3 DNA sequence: TGTGCCAGCAGCAAAGGGCAGGGTGAAAGTCAGCCCCAGCATTTT. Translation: CASSKGQGESQPQHF.

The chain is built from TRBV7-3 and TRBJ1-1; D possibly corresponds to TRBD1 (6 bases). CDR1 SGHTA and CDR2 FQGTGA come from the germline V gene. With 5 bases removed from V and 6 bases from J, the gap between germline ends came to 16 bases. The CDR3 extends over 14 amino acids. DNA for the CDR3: TGTGCCAGCAGCCTAAGGGGGGGCGCACCTGAAGCTTTCTTT. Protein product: CASSLRGGAPEAFF.

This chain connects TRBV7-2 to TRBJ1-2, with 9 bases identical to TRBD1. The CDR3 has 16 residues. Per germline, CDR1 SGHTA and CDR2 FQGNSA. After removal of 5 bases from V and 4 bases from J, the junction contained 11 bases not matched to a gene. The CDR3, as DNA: TGTGCCAGCAGCCTCCGTTGGGACAGGGTCACCTATGGCTACACCTTC. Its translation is CASSLRWDRVTYGYTF.

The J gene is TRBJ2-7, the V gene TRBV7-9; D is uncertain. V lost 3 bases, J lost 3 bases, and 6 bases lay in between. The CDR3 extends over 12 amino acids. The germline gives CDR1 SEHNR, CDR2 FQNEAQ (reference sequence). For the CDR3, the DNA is TGTGCCAGCAGCTTGCGTGACTACGAGCAGTACTTC. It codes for CASSLRDYEQYF. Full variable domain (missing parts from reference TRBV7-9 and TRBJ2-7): DTGVSQNPRHKITKRGQNVTFRCDPISEHNRLYWYRQTLGQGPEFLTYFQNEAQLEKSRLLSDRFSAERPKGSFSTLEIQRTEQGDSAMYLCASSLRDYEQYFGPGTRLTVT.

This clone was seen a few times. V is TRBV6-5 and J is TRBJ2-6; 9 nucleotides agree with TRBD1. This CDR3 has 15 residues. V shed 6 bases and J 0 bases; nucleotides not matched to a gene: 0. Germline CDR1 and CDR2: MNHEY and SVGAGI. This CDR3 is CASRTGGSGANVLTF. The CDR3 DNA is TGTGCCAGCAGGACAGGGGGCTCTGGGGCCAACGTCCTGACTTTC.

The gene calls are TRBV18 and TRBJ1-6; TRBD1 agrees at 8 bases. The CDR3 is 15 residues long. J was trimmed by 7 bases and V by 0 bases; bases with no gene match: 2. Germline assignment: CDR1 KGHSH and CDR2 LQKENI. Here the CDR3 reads CASSPPGQANSPLHF. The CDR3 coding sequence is TGTGCCAGCTCACCACCGGGACAGGCGAATTCACCCCTCCACTTT.

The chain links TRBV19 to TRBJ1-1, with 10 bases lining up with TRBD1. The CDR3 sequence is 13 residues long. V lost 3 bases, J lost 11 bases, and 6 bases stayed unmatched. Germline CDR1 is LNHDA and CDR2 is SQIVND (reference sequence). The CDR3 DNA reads TGTGCCAGTAGTATCCCCGGGACAGGGGTTGCTTTCTTT. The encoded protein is CASSIPGTGVAFF.